These T cell receptor beta chains were read from a single sample in a study of blood T cells in healthy people across ages. TCRdb called the 5' RACE reads again in MiXCR, with one record for every CDR3 protein. The profile covers roughly 700,000 distinct CDR3 sequences, with over 45% appearing a single time and about a third taken by the ten largest. What was sequenced was blood. The receptors shown here come from a woman aged 55-75 years in good health. CDR3s include the opening cysteine and the closing phenylalanine or tryptophan. The order of the fields is V gene, D gene, clone size, CDR3 length, CDR3 protein. D genes are given only for firm matches. Clone size, where shown, is once, few, many, or a class for clones that have expanded.

TRBV7-2 | TRBD2 | NA | 17 | CASRRTSGGLIYNEQFF
TRBV20-1 | TRBD2 | NA | 13 | CSVIRAGADTQYF
TRBV7-2 | TRBD2 | few | 16 | CASSLEGTSGRYEQYF
TRBV18 | TRBD1 | few | 16 | CASSPVPGQGVNEQFF
TRBV11-2 | NA | NA | 12 | CAISPMRETQYF
TRBV20-1 | NA | few | 14 | CSAREDSTQETQYF
TRBV27 | NA | NA | 15 | CASSFTPTGKETQYF
TRBV3-1 | NA | NA | 14 | CASSQEKSYYEQYF
TRBV15 | NA | NA | 14 | CATSRSTTGREQYF
TRBV12-3/TRBV12-4 | NA | NA | 15 | CASSLWATTDEKLFF
TRBV20-1 | TRBD2 | NA | 16 | CSARDLAGEAYNEQFF
TRBV7-6 | TRBD2 | NA | 17 | CASSLFGGGSGANVLTF
TRBV6-1 | NA | NA | 13 | CASKAQGTDTQYF
TRBV20-1 | NA | many | 16 | CSARDGRPGTLGEQYF
TRBV4-2 | NA | NA | 15 | CASSQGVETFYEQYF
TRBV2 | TRBD1 | NA | 14 | CASSEAGQAREQYF
TRBV7-9 | NA | NA | 15 | CASSPQAQPTYEQYF
TRBV28 | TRBD2 | few | 16 | CASTRTSGRSSYEQYF
TRBV28 | TRBD1 | NA | 12 | CASRVQGDEQYF
TRBV5-1 | TRBD1 | NA | 15 | CASSRGQSTDTEAFF
TRBV9 | TRBD2 | NA | 16 | CASSVAVGRSTDTQYF
TRBV28 | TRBD2 | once | 15 | CASSLGAGGVNEQFF
TRBV7-9 | NA | few | 14 | CASSLRVSTDTQYF
TRBV7-2 | TRBD2 | few | 16 | CASSLSRGGTKNIQYF
TRBV3-1 | TRBD2 | NA | 16 | CASSLRLAGDIGELFF
TRBV4-1 | NA | few | 13 | CASSLALAIEQFF
TRBV5-1 | TRBD2 | NA | 16 | CASSSTSGISYNEQFF
TRBV15 | TRBD1 | NA | 17 | CATSRNPTGVSGYEQYF
TRBV7-2 | NA | NA | 15 | CASSTVSGLGSPLHF
TRBV7-2 | TRBD1 | NA | 13 | CASSPQGDQPQHF
TRBV20-1 | NA | NA | 12 | CSARDAGYKAFF
TRBV29-1 | NA | NA | 16 | CSVEDRGRVNTGELFF
TRBV18 | NA | NA | 12 | CASSPSGVDQYF
TRBV7-2 | NA | NA | 19 | CASSYPLGATESVQETQYF
TRBV10-3 | TRBD2 | few | 17 | CAISEAGSGSAYNEQFF